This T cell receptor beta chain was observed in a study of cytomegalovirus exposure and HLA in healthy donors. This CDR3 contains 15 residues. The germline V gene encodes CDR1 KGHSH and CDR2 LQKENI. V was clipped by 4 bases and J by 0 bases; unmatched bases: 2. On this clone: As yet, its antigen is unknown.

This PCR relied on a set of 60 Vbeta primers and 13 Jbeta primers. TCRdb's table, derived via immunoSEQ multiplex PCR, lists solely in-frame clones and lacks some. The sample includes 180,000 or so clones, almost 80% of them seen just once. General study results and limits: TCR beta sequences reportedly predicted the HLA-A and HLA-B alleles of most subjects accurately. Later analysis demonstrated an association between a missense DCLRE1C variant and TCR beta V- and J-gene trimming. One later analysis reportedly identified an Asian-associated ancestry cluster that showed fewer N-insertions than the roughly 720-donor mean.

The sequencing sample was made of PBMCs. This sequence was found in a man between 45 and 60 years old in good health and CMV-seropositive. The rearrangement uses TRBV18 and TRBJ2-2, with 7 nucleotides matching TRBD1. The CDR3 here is CASSQTGPNTGELFF. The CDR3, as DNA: TGTGCCAGCTCACAGACAGGGCCGAACACCGGGGAGCTGTTTTTT.